The present T cell receptor (beta chain) was sequenced within a study of human T cells and chemical hapten exposure. Study-wide background: Patients additionally received therapeutic doses of diphenylcyclopropenone on the scalp once a week, and this continued throughout the roughly 25-week study. Study-level findings and limits: The study found that DPC sensitization did not change TCRs above 1 in 1000 frequency.

In this sample, this clonotype turned up many times. Its target is not known. Individual cDNA molecules in this library carried unique molecular identifiers. One entry per CDR3 protein results from TCRdb running MiXCR on the RACE reads. The table has about 61,000 distinct CDR3 sequences, around 7% seen once. Time point meaning: pre-sensitization, week 0. As for treatment: therapeutic diphenylcyclopropenone sensitization with weekly scalp DPC. Sequencing was performed on whole blood, taken in connection with sensitization to the hapten diphenylcyclopropenone (DPC). This clonotype was sampled from a woman in her twenties or thirties with alopecia areata. Some clones in this sample may be carry-over from other donors' samples.

Here the CDR3 DNA reads TGTGCCAGCAGCTTCCGGGACAGGAGGCCCCCACGCACAGATACGCAGTATTTT. Amino acid sequence: CASSFRDRRPPRTDTQYF. The chain combines TRBV11-2 with TRBJ2-3; 8 bases fit TRBD1. With V trimmed by 3 bases and J by 1 base, 12 bases remained unmatched. CDR3 size: 18 residues. From germline, CDR1 is SGHAT and CDR2 FQNNGV.